The table lists the clone carrying this TCR beta chain with a few counts. Prior to thyroid surgery, none of the patients had received any treatment. The record originates from a study of metastatic and nonmetastatic thyroid tumors. TCRdb re-called clones via MiXCR from the PCR reads. The sample records approximately 35,000 clones, roughly a third being singletons. Sequenced: tumor tissue. The sequence came from a female donor with papillary thyroid cancer or a benign thyroid nodule (not recorded which). Some clones in this sample may be carry-over from other donors' samples.

The CDR3 DNA sequence: TGTGCCAGCAGCTTGGTCGGGGGCAGAGATGAAAAACTGTTTTTT. Translating gives CASSLVGGRDEKLFF. This rearrangement joins TRBV5-6 to TRBJ1-4, with a weak D call TRBD1 (6 bases). V dropped 0 bases and J dropped 6 bases, with 12 bases sitting between them. This CDR3 region has 15 residues. Germline CDR1 and CDR2: SGHDT and YYEEEE.